This T cell receptor (beta chain) is from a study of T cells in Graves' hyperthyroidism and ophthalmopathy. Germline V CDR1 and CDR2: SEHNR, FQNEAQ (reference sequence). The CDR3 totals 14 residues. V lost 5 bases, J lost 5 bases, and 7 bases stayed unmatched. General study results and limits: Most thyroid clonotypes expanded above 0.001 were also detected in blood. A 13 V-J model separated ophthalmopathy from stable hyperthyroidism.

In its sample, this clonotype was seen many times. Its antigen is currently unknown. The PBMCs had their origin in more than 9.5 ml of fresh peripheral blood. RNA transcripts gave rise to amplified TCR beta CDR3 regions. With the HTBI primer set, the TCR CDR3 went through a first round of RT-PCR. A single record per CDR3 protein comes from TCRdb applying MiXCR to the multiplex PCR reads. Among over 350,000 distinct CDR3 sequences listed, under 20% were seen once. The chain combines TRBV7-9 with TRBJ2-5; 8 bases agree with TRBD1. This TCR was recovered from a man between 18 and 35 years old with Graves' ophthalmopathy. Input material: blood. For the CDR3, the DNA is TGTGCCAGCAGCGCGACAGGGGCGCAGGAGACCCAGTACTTC. Its translation: CASSATGAQETQYF.